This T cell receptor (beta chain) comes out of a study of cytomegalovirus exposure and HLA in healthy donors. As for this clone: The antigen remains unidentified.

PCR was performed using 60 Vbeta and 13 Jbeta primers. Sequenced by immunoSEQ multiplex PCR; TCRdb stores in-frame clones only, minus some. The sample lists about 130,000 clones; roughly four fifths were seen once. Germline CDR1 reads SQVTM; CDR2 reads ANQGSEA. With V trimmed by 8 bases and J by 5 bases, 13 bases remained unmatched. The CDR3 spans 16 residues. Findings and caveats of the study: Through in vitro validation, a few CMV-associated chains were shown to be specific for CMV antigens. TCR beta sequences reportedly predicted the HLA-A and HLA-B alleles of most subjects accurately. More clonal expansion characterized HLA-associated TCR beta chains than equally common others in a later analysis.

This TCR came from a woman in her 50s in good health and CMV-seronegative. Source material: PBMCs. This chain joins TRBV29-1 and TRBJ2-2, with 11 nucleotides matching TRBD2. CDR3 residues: CSTDGLAGGGTGELFF. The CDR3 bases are TGCAGCACCGACGGGCTAGCGGGGGGAGGAACCGGGGAGCTGTTTTTT.